This is a list of T cell receptor beta chains from one sample in a study of blood T cell repertoires in COVID-19. This table comes from immunoSEQ multiplex PCR, and its TCRdb copy is limited to in-frame clones, with some not included. The sample contains 130,000 to 150,000 clones, more than 70% of which appear only once. The sample consisted of peripheral blood. These receptors all come from a man aged 45-65 years with active or convalescent COVID-19. The CDR3 runs from the conserved cysteine through the conserved F or W. D genes are given only for firm matches. Some rows mark clone size as missing; the rest say once, few, many or name a class of expanded clone.

>.|TRBJ1-6|.|TRBV28
TGTGCCAGCAGTTTAAGGGGTTCAAATAATTCACCCCTCCACTTT
CASSLRGSNNSPLHF
>.|TRBJ1-2|.|TRBV30
TGTGCCTGGAGTGAGTCGGGGTTGGGCTACACCTTC
CAWSESGLGYTF
>.|TRBJ1-2|.|TRBV5-4
TGTGCCAGCAGCTCCCGACAGCCATCCTATGGCTACACCTTC
CASSSRQPSYGYTF
>TRBD2|TRBJ2-1|.|TRBV7-3
TGTGCCAGCAGCTTAGGGGAAGCGGGGCTGATATACAATGAGCAGTTCTTC
CASSLGEAGLIYNEQFF
>.|TRBJ2-5|.|TRBV7-8
TGTGCCAGCAGCTTAGCTAGTAGGGGGACCCAGTACTTC
CASSLASRGTQYF
>TRBD2|TRBJ2-3|.|TRBV6-1
TGTGCCAGCAGTGTTCGGACCCCGGGACTAACGGGTTCGTTGGATACGCAGTATTTT
CASSVRTPGLTGSLDTQYF
>TRBD1|TRBJ1-4|.|TRBV30
TGTGCTGCACAGGGGGTAACTAATGAAAAACTGTTTTTT
CAAQGVTNEKLFF
>.|TRBJ1-4|.|TRBV9
TGTGCCAGCAGCACGGACAGATCTAATGAAAAACTGTTTTTT
CASSTDRSNEKLFF
>TRBD1|TRBJ2-1|.|TRBV12-3/TRBV12-4
TGTGCCAGCAGTCGAAACAGGGGCAATGAGCAGTTCTTC
CASSRNRGNEQFF
>TRBD2|TRBJ2-7|.|TRBV29-1
TGCAGCGTTGAAGATATCGGCGTTGCGGGAGCATACGAGCAGTACTTC
CSVEDIGVAGAYEQYF
>TRBD2|TRBJ2-1|.|TRBV7-9
TGTGCCAGCAGCTCGTCCGGGACTATCATAAATGAGCAGTTCTTC
CASSSSGTIINEQFF
>.|TRBJ1-4|.|TRBV27
TGTGCCAGCAGTTTAAAGGGACACCGTAATGAAAAACTGTTTTTT
CASSLKGHRNEKLFF
>TRBD1|TRBJ1-4|.|TRBV18
TGTGCCAGCTCACCGGACAGGGTGAAAACTAATGAAAAACTGTTTTTT
CASSPDRVKTNEKLFF
>.|TRBJ1-5|.|TRBV28
TGTGCCAGCGCCGGGGTGCGGGGCGGGGGAAGAAATCAGCCCCAGCATTTT
CASAGVRGGGRNQPQHF
>.|TRBJ1-1|.|TRBV2
TGTGCCAGCAGTGAGAGGAACCTCGCCCTTAACACTGAAGCTTTCTTT
CASSERNLALNTEAFF
>TRBD1|TRBJ2-7|.|TRBV28
TGTGCCAGCAGTGTCTCCGGGACAGGGGTCCCATACGAGCAGTACTTC
CASSVSGTGVPYEQYF
>.|TRBJ2-1|once|TRBV5-1
TGCGCCAGCAGCTTGGCCGGCGGTAGCTCCTACAATGAGCAGTTCTTC
CASSLAGGSSYNEQFF
>TRBD2|TRBJ2-1|.|TRBV24-1
TGTGCCACGAGGACTAGCGGGAGGGCAAATGAGCAGTTCTTC
CATRTSGRANEQFF
>TRBD1|TRBJ1-2|.|TRBV29-1
TGCAGCGACAGGGGTAACTATGGCTACACCTTC
CSDRGNYGYTF
>.|TRBJ2-3|.|TRBV6-5
TGTGCCAGCAGCCCAACCCACAAGTTGAATACGCAGTATTTT
CASSPTHKLNTQYF
>TRBD1|TRBJ1-2|.|TRBV28
TGTGCCAGCAGGGGGGACAGTAACTATGGCTACACCTTC
CASRGDSNYGYTF
>.|TRBJ1-4|.|TRBV28
TGTGCCATCTCCCGGGCAGGGCTGAATGAAAAACTGTTTTTT
CAISRAGLNEKLFF
>TRBD2|TRBJ2-1|.|TRBV9
TGTGCCAGCAGCTCCCGGACTAGCGGGAGTGGGGCGGTTGAGCAGTTCTTC
CASSSRTSGSGAVEQFF
>.|TRBJ1-2|.|TRBV14
TGTGCCAGCAGCCCCCACCGGGGGAACTATGGCTACACCTTC
CASSPHRGNYGYTF
>TRBD2|TRBJ2-7|.|TRBV5-4
TGTGCCAGCAGGCCCGATAGCGGGGGAGGGGCCTACGAGCAGTACTTC
CASRPDSGGGAYEQYF
>.|TRBJ2-7|few|TRBV27
TGTGCCAGCAGTTTGGGAGGCGAGCAGTACTTC
CASSLGGEQYF
>.|TRBJ2-5|.|TRBV19
TGTGCCAGTAGGGGTTCTCGGGGGACCCAGTACTTC
CASRGSRGTQYF
>TRBD2|TRBJ2-7|.|TRBV11-2
TGTGCCAGCAGCTTAAGAGTAGCGGGAAAGGGGGAGCAGTACTTC
CASSLRVAGKGEQYF
>.|TRBJ1-1|.|TRBV2
TGTGCCAGCAGTGGTCAGGGGATTACTGAAGCTTTCTTT
CASSGQGITEAFF
>TRBD1|TRBJ1-2|.|TRBV7-9
TGTGCCAGCAGCTTTGGACAGGGGTCCTATGGCTACACCTTC
CASSFGQGSYGYTF
>TRBD2|TRBJ2-3|.|TRBV19
TGTGCCAGTAGTAAGGAAGGGACTAGAGCGATCACAGATACGCAGTATTTT
CASSKEGTRAITDTQYF
>.|TRBJ2-7|.|TRBV6-5
TGTGCCAGCACGCGGGCCGGCGCCGGGAACTACGAGCAGTACTTC
CASTRAGAGNYEQYF
>TRBD1|TRBJ1-4|.|TRBV28
TGTGCCAGCAGTCCCGCGGGACAGGGAGGGGAAAAACTGTTTTTT
CASSPAGQGGEKLFF
>.|TRBJ2-1|.|TRBV6-1
TGTGCCAGCAGTGAACAGACTAGCTCCTACAATGAGCAGTTCTTC
CASSEQTSSYNEQFF
>.|TRBJ1-2|.|TRBV6-5
TGTGCCAGCAGCTACGGACGGACATTCAGGAATGGCTACACCTTC
CASSYGRTFRNGYTF
>.|TRBJ1-5|.|TRBV19
TGTGCCAGTAGGTGGGCGGGAGGCAATCAGCCCCAGCATTTT
CASRWAGGNQPQHF
>TRBD2|TRBJ2-1|.|TRBV27
TGTGCCAGCAGTTTTCGGAGCGGGAGGGCGAACAATGAGCAGTTCTTC
CASSFRSGRANNEQFF
>.|TRBJ1-2|.|TRBV12-5
TGTGCTAGTGCAGGGGAAGGCTATGGCTACACCTTC
CASAGEGYGYTF
>TRBD2|TRBJ2-1|.|TRBV9
TGTGCCAGCAGCGACCAGACTAGCGGGAGGAACAATGAGCAGTTCTTC
CASSDQTSGRNNEQFF
>.|TRBJ1-4|.|TRBV6-5
TGTGCCAGCAGCTACAGCGCAACTAATGAAAAACTGTTTTTT
CASSYSATNEKLFF
>.|TRBJ2-4|.|TRBV19
TGTGCCAGTAGTGTTCAGGTAGCCAAAAACATTCAGTACTTC
CASSVQVAKNIQYF
>.|TRBJ2-5|.|TRBV6-5
TGTGCCAGCAGAGACGGAGGGACGACGGGGACCCAGTACTTC
CASRDGGTTGTQYF
>TRBD1|TRBJ1-5|.|TRBV10-3
TGTGCCATCGCCAGGGGGACGGGCAATCAGCCCCAGCATTTT
CAIARGTGNQPQHF
>.|TRBJ2-5|.|TRBV28
TGTGCCAGCAGTTTTCAAGGAAGCGCCTGGGGGGCCCAGTACTTC
CASSFQGSAWGAQYF
>TRBD1|TRBJ1-2|.|TRBV4-2
TGTGCCAGCAGCCAACCGGGACAGAGCTATGGCTACACCTTC
CASSQPGQSYGYTF
>.|TRBJ1-4|.|TRBV2
TGTGCCAGCAGTAGAACAGCTTCAACTAATGAAAAACTGTTTTTT
CASSRTASTNEKLFF
>TRBD2|TRBJ2-7|.|TRBV29-1
TGCAGCGTTGGAAGGCTAGCGGAGACCTACGAGCAGTACTTC
CSVGRLAETYEQYF
>.|TRBJ1-1|.|TRBV10-2
TGCGCCAGCAGGGGTGGGGGGGCGAACACTGAAGCTTTCTTT
CASRGGGANTEAFF
>TRBD1|TRBJ1-3|few|TRBV2
TGTGCCAGCAGGGACAGGGGGTTAGCGAACACCATATATTTT
CASRDRGLANTIYF
>TRBD2|TRBJ2-7|.|TRBV6-7
TGTGCCAGCAGTCCTGGACTAGCGGCACCGTACGAGCAGTACTTC
CASSPGLAAPYEQYF
>TRBD2|TRBJ2-1|.|TRBV5-1
TGCGCCAGCAGCTACGAACTAGCGGGAGGGCCGGATGAGCAGTTCTTC
CASSYELAGGPDEQFF